Listed below are T cell receptor beta chains from one sample, sequenced in a study of response to subunit inactivated influenza vaccine. One entry per CDR3 protein, called by TCRdb with MiXCR from the RT-PCR reads. The sample has more than 600,000 distinct CDR3 sequences, around a sixth seen once. The input for sequencing was PBMCs from blood, taken about 5 days after vaccination. These receptors came from a man aged 45-65 years who received an inactivated influenza vaccine. The CDR3 runs from the conserved cysteine through the conserved F or W. Fields, in order: V gene, D gene, J gene, clone size, CDR3 DNA, CDR3 protein. D genes are given only for firm matches. Clone size appears in some rows only: once, few, many, or a class for an expanded clone.

V: TRBV20-1; D: -; J: TRBJ2-6; size: -; DNA: TGCAGTGCTAGACCCCACTCTGGGGCCAACGTCCTGACTTTC; CDR3: CSARPHSGANVLTF
V: TRBV5-1; D: TRBD2; J: TRBJ2-7; size: -; DNA: TGCGCCAGCAGCCTACAAGCCCCGGGGGGGAGCTCCTACGAGCAGTACTTC; CDR3: CASSLQAPGGSSYEQYF
V: TRBV7-8; D: -; J: TRBJ2-3; size: many; DNA: TGTGCCAGCAGCTTAGTTTTAGGAAACACAGATACGCAGTATTTT; CDR3: CASSLVLGNTDTQYF
V: TRBV5-5; D: -; J: TRBJ2-5; size: -; DNA: TGTGCCAGCAGCATCGGGACTCCCGAGGGGCAAGAGACCCAGTACTTC; CDR3: CASSIGTPEGQETQYF
V: TRBV29-1; D: -; J: TRBJ1-5; size: few; DNA: TGCAGCGTTGGGGCAGAGAATCAGCCCCAGCATTTT; CDR3: CSVGAENQPQHF
V: TRBV4-3; D: -; J: TRBJ1-2; size: few; DNA: TGCGCCAGCAGCCATCCCAACTATGGCTACACCTTC; CDR3: CASSHPNYGYTF
V: TRBV7-2; D: TRBD1; J: TRBJ1-1; size: -; DNA: TGTGCCAGCAGCTTAGATAGACAGGGGAACACTGAAGCTTTCTTT; CDR3: CASSLDRQGNTEAFF
V: TRBV20-1; D: -; J: TRBJ2-2; size: few; DNA: TGCAGTGCTTCGCAGGGGCCCGGGGAGCTGTTTTTT; CDR3: CSASQGPGELFF
V: TRBV4-2; D: -; J: TRBJ1-1; size: -; DNA: TGTGCCAGCAGCCCTTATCTAGGGAACACTGAAGCTTTCTTT; CDR3: CASSPYLGNTEAFF
V: TRBV6-5; D: TRBD1; J: TRBJ1-2; size: -; DNA: TGTGCCAGCAGTGACAGGGGTGGCTACACCTTC; CDR3: CASSDRGGYTF
V: TRBV20-1; D: -; J: TRBJ1-4; size: -; DNA: TGCAGTGCGAGACCCCCGGGGGCAGTTGAGGAAAAACTGTTTTTT; CDR3: CSARPPGAVEEKLFF
V: TRBV5-1; D: TRBD1; J: TRBJ2-7; size: few; DNA: TGCGCCAGCAGGGGTGGTGGGACAGGGACCTACGAGCAGTACTTC; CDR3: CASRGGGTGTYEQYF
V: TRBV5-5; D: -; J: TRBJ1-1; size: once; DNA: TGTGCCGGCAGCTTGGCCGGGGTTTACACTGAAGCTTTCTTT; CDR3: CAGSLAGVYTEAFF
V: TRBV7-9; D: -; J: TRBJ2-1; size: few; DNA: TGTGCCAGCAGCTTAGTAGTTCATGAGCAGTTCTTC; CDR3: CASSLVVHEQFF
V: TRBV7-8; D: TRBD1; J: TRBJ2-3; size: few; DNA: TGTGCCAGCAGCGTACAGGGACAGGGGATCACAGATACGCAGTATTTT; CDR3: CASSVQGQGITDTQYF
V: TRBV10-3; D: -; J: TRBJ1-3; size: few; DNA: TGTGCCATCAGTGAGGGGCAGAGCTCTGGAAACACCATATATTTT; CDR3: CAISEGQSSGNTIYF
V: TRBV15; D: -; J: TRBJ2-4; size: -; DNA: TGTGCCACCAGTAGACAAGTCGGGATTCAGTACTTC; CDR3: CATSRQVGIQYF
V: TRBV11-2; D: TRBD2; J: TRBJ2-1; size: many; DNA: TGTGCCAGCAGCTTCTACTGGACTAGCAGTCTGTTCGATGAGCAGTTCTTC; CDR3: CASSFYWTSSLFDEQFF
V: TRBV24-1; D: -; J: TRBJ2-1; size: few; DNA: TGTGCCACCAGTGATTTGCAAGCGTGGGGGTCCCACCCCTACAATGAGCAGTTCTTC; CDR3: CATSDLQAWGSHPYNEQFF
V: TRBV7-2; D: TRBD1; J: TRBJ1-1; size: -; DNA: TGTGCCAGCAGCTATACTCTCGGACAGGGCGATACCACTGAAGCTTTCTTT; CDR3: CASSYTLGQGDTTEAFF
V: TRBV6-5; D: -; J: TRBJ2-2; size: -; DNA: TGTGCCAGCAGTTACAGGAAAGGGGAGCTGTTTTTT; CDR3: CASSYRKGELFF
V: TRBV4-3; D: -; J: TRBJ2-1; size: few; DNA: TGCGCCAGCAGCCATGTGACACCTTACAATGAGCAGTTCTTC; CDR3: CASSHVTPYNEQFF
V: TRBV9; D: TRBD2; J: TRBJ2-5; size: few; DNA: TGTGCCAGCAGCGTAGGACTAGCGGGAGCGGGGGAGACCCAGTACTTC; CDR3: CASSVGLAGAGETQYF
V: TRBV12-3/TRBV12-4; D: TRBD1; J: TRBJ2-7; size: few; DNA: TGTGCCAGCAGTCGGGACAGGGGATCCGAGCAGTACTTC; CDR3: CASSRDRGSEQYF
V: TRBV5-1; D: -; J: TRBJ2-7; size: -; DNA: TGCGCCAGCAGCCCGGGCCAAGCCCTCTCCTACGAGCAGTACTTC; CDR3: CASSPGQALSYEQYF
V: TRBV3-1; D: -; J: TRBJ2-1; size: many; DNA: TGTGCCAGCAGTCCCACTAGTGGGTCCTACAATGAGCAGTTCTTC; CDR3: CASSPTSGSYNEQFF
V: TRBV5-6; D: -; J: TRBJ1-1; size: -; DNA: TGTGCCAGCAGCTTGGAACGGGGACGCCCTGAAGCTTTCTTT; CDR3: CASSLERGRPEAFF
V: TRBV2; D: -; J: TRBJ1-3; size: few; DNA: TGTGCCAGCAGTGAATCACGGGGGACCTTGAACACCATATATTTT; CDR3: CASSESRGTLNTIYF
V: TRBV2; D: TRBD2; J: TRBJ2-2; size: -; DNA: TGTGCCAGCAGGCTAGCGGGAGCTGGGGAGCTGTTTTTT; CDR3: CASRLAGAGELFF